This T cell receptor (beta chain) was obtained from a study of radiation and T cells in renal cell carcinoma. On this clone itself: What it binds is not known.

As for time point: blood 4 weeks post-SBRT, at nephrectomy. Treatment noted: 15 Gy SBRT to primary tumor, nephrectomy 4 weeks later. Nephrectomy followed 15 Gy stereotactic body radiation by 4 weeks. After SBRT, blood was collected at 2 and 4 weeks, plus baseline. The patient's renal cell carcinoma had clear cell pathology. V lost 4 bases and J lost 0, with 7 bases in between. Looked up from germline, CDR1 is ENHRY and CDR2 is SYGVKD. There are 14 residues in the CDR3. The assay was immunoSEQ multiplex PCR, and TCRdb's table has in-frame clones only and misses some. The table shows 120,000 to 150,000 clones, with 86% occurring only once. Notes on the study in general: Top tumor clonotypes rose in blood 2 weeks post-radiation, then contracted.

This chain uses TRBV10-3 with TRBJ1-3; the D is unclear. Specimen: blood, collected from a patient whose treatment included radiotherapy and nephrectomy. The receptor's source is a woman in her forties or fifties with renal cell carcinoma. The CDR3 DNA reads as TGTGCCATCAGTGGGTTCGACTCTGGAAACACCATATATTTT. It is translated as CAISGFDSGNTIYF.